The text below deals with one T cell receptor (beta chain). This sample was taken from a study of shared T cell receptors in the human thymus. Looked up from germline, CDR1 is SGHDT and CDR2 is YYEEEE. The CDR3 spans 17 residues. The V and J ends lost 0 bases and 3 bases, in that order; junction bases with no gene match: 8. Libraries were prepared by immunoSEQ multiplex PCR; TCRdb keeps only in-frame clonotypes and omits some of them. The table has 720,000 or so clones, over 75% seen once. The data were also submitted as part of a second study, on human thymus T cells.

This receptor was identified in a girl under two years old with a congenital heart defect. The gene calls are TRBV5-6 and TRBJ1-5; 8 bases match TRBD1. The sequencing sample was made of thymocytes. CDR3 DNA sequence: TGTGCCAGCAGCTTGGGGCCGGACAGGGAGATCAATCAGCCCCAGCATTTT. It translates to CASSLGPDREINQPQHF.